Sequencing of this T cell receptor beta chain was carried out in a study of OX40 agonist ivuxolimab in advanced cancers. Study background: The treatment was a fully human IgG2 OX40 agonist, ivuxolimab.

The germline V gene has CDR1 SGHAT and CDR2 FQNNGV. This CDR3 has 14 amino acids. V lost 2 bases to trimming and J lost 0 bases, with 7 bases between them. Data came from immunoSEQ multiplex PCR; TCRdb stores just in-frame clones and leaves some out. The table records approximately 66,000 clones, approximately 88% of them present only once. Systemic immunosuppression or a history of autoimmune disease excluded patients. Peripheral blood came from all dose cohorts at three timepoints. The specimen was CD4+ or CD8+ T cells sorted from blood, collected in a trial of the OX40 agonist ivuxolimab. The receptor was derived from an adult with an advanced solid tumor such as melanoma, head and neck, liver or kidney cancer. The chain carries TRBV11-2 and TRBJ1-1; D gene unclear. CDR3 nucleotides: TGTGCCAGCAGCTTAAAGGCGGTGAACACTGAAGCTTTCTTT. This translates into CASSLKAVNTEAFF.